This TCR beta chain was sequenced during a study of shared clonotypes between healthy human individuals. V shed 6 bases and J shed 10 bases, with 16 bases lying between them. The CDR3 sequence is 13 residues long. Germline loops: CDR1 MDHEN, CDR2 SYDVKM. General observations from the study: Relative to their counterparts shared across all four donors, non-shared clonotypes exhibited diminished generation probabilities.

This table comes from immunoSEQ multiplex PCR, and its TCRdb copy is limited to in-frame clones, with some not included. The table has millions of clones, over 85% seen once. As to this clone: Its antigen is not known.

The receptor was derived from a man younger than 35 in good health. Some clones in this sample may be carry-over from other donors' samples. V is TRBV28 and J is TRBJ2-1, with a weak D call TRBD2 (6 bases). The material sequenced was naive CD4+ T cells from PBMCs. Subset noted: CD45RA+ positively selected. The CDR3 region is CASSRGTLGEQFF. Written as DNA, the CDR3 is TGTGCCAGCAGCCGGGGGACTCTCGGGGAGCAGTTCTTC. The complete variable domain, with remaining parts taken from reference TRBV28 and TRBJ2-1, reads DVKVTQSSRYLVKRTGEKVFLECVQDMDHENMFWYRQDPGLGLRLIYFSYDVKMKEKGDIPEGYSVSREKKERFSLILESASTNQTSMYLCASSRGTLGEQFFGPGTRLTVL.